These 31 T cell receptor beta chains originate from one sample sequenced in a study of blood T cell repertoires in COVID-19. TCRdb keeps only in-frame clones here, not all; method: immunoSEQ multiplex PCR. This sample has about 280,000 clones, with 90% found just once. Source material: PBMCs or T cells enriched from blood (not recorded which). The receptors come from a woman between 18 and 29 years old with acute COVID-19.

The count of this clone is one. The rearrangement joins TRBV18 to TRBJ1-2, with D tentatively TRBD1 (5 bases). The germline CDR1 and CDR2 sequences are KGHSH and LQKENI. The V and J ends lost 2 bases and 6 bases respectively, with 16 bases between them. CDR3 length: 15 amino acids. CDR3 sequence (DNA): TGTGCCAGCTCACCAGCGAGGAGGGAAGGGGATGGCTACACCTTC. Translation gives CASSPARREGDGYTF.

The chain joins TRBV6-2 or TRBV6-3 to TRBJ2-1; 10 bases fit TRBD2. This CDR3 has 15 amino acids. The V gene end was trimmed by 2 bases and the J gene end by 9 bases; junction bases not matched to a gene: 7. Germline CDR1 reads MNHEY; CDR2 reads SVGEGT. This chain's CDR3 is CASSYGLAGAGEQFF. DNA of the CDR3: TGTGCCAGCAGTTACGGGCTAGCGGGAGCAGGTGAGCAGTTCTTC.

This clone has just a few counts. The chain links TRBV3-1 (or the pseudogene TRBV3-2) to TRBJ1-5, with 9 bases that match TRBD1. CDR1 is LGHDT and CDR2 is YNNKEL in the germline V gene (reference sequence). This CDR3 spans 14 amino acids. V was pared by 4 bases and J by 7 bases, with 5 bases of the junction left unmatched. The CDR3 is CASSRGTGSQPQHF. The CDR3 region has the DNA TGTGCCAGCAGCCGAGGGACAGGGAGCCAGCCCCAGCATTTT.

This chain joins TRBV24-1 and TRBJ2-1; D is uncertain. V was trimmed by 4 bases and J by 9 bases, leaving 24 bases between them. CDR3 size: 17 residues. CDR1 is KGHDR and CDR2 is SFDVKD in the germline V gene. CDR3 bases: TGTGCCACCAGTGAATGGGTATTGGGTGGTTCGGCGGCTGAGCAGTTCTTC. Translation: CATSEWVLGGSAAEQFF.

This clone was picked up a small number of times. V and J are TRBV27 and TRBJ2-7, with D possibly matching TRBD2 (5 bases). The CDR3 has 15 amino acids. CDR1 MNHEY and CDR2 SMNVEV come from the germline V gene (reference sequence). V lost 6 bases and J 0 bases, leaving 15 bases between the germline ends. CDR3 sequence reads: CASRTSGDSSYEQYF. Here the CDR3 DNA reads TGTGCCAGCAGGACAAGCGGAGATAGCTCCTACGAGCAGTACTTC.

J is TRBJ2-1 and V is TRBV6-1, with D hard to call. V was pared by 6 bases and J by 6 bases, with 12 bases between. There are 13 residues in the CDR3. Germline CDR1 is MNHNS and CDR2 is SASEGT. The CDR3 DNA reads as TGTGCCAGCAGATCCACAGCCGGCAATGAGCAGTTCTTC. Its protein is CASRSTAGNEQFF.

The V gene is TRBV5-4, the J gene TRBJ2-4; TRBD2 aligns across 9 bases. V shed 0 bases and J 9 bases; nucleotides not matched to a gene: 10. The CDR3 is made up of 16 amino acids. The germline V gene encodes CDR1 SGHNT and CDR2 YYREEE (reference sequence). The CDR3 spells CASSLGHGTSYGIQYF. CDR3 bases: TGTGCCAGCAGCTTGGGGCACGGGACTAGCTACGGCATTCAGTACTTC.

The V and J genes are TRBV5-1 and TRBJ2-5; TRBD2 agrees at 7 bases. CDR1 and CDR2 from the germline V gene are SGHRS and YFSETQ. V trimming: 4 bases; J trimming: 5 bases; junction bases outside the gene matches: 8. This CDR3 comprises 14 residues. CDR3 sequence (DNA): TGCGCCAGCAGCCCCGGGGGGTCCAGGGAGACCCAGTACTTC. Its translation is CASSPGGSRETQYF.

The rearrangement links TRBV25-1 to TRBJ2-1; possibly TRBD2 for D (6 bases). The CDR3 contains 16 residues. V was trimmed by 1 base and J by 7 bases, leaving 17 bases between them. Germline V gene sequence: CDR1 MGHDK, CDR2 SYGVNS. CDR3 sequence (DNA): TGTGCCAGCAGTGAATTGGGGCGGGACGGAGAAAATGAGCAGTTCTTC. Translation gives CASSELGRDGENEQFF.

The chain couples TRBV10-1 to TRBJ2-7; D possibly corresponds to TRBD2 (8 bases). The CDR3 totals 17 residues. The V gene lost 0 bases and the J gene lost 2 bases, with 17 bases spanning the gap. The germline V gene encodes CDR1 WNHNN and CDR2 SYGVQD (reference sequence). DNA of the CDR3: TGCGCCAGCAGTGAGTCCCAGGGGGGGACTAGTCCCTACGAGCAGTACTTC. It is translated as CASSESQGGTSPYEQYF.

V usage is TRBV5-1 and J usage is TRBJ2-1, with 8 nucleotides matching TRBD2. V shed 10 bases, J shed 5 bases, and the junction held 11 bases outside the gene matches. CDR3 length: 14 residues. CDR1 SGHRS and CDR2 YFSETQ come from the germline V gene. The CDR3 DNA reads TGCGCCGCTAAACGGGAGGGCCTGAACAATGAGCAGTTCTTC. Its protein product is CAAKREGLNNEQFF.

The gene calls are TRBV18 and TRBJ2-5; 7 bases are shared with TRBD1. The CDR3 runs to 14 residues. After removal of 0 bases from V and 3 bases from J, the junction contained 1 base not matched to a gene. Germline V gene data show CDR1 as KGHSH and CDR2 as LQKENI. The CDR3: CASSPPTGKETQYF. The DNA of the CDR3 is TGTGCCAGCTCACCACCGACAGGGAAAGAGACCCAGTACTTC.

The CDR3 sequence: CATSGREDIWPTNEKLFF. The CDR3 DNA reads as TGTGCCACCAGTGGCAGGGAAGATATATGGCCAACTAATGAAAAACTGTTTTTT. V usage is TRBV24-1 and J usage is TRBJ1-4; D perhaps matches TRBD1 (5 bases). The V end was cut by 5 bases, the J end by 0 bases, with 18 bases between. CDR1 KGHDR and CDR2 SFDVKD come from the germline V gene. The CDR3 runs 18 residues.

This clone was observed a single time. The chain joins TRBV5-5 to TRBJ1-2, with D possibly being TRBD1 (6 bases). Trimming stripped 0 bases from V and 4 bases from J, with 22 bases between. The CDR3 loop spans 18 amino acids. Germline-derived CDR1 and CDR2 are SGHKS and YYEKEE (reference sequence). The DNA for the CDR3 is TGTGCCAGCAGCTTGGCCCATCCACCTGTACAGGGCGGCTATGGCTACACCTTC. Its protein is CASSLAHPPVQGGYGYTF.

This clone was recorded a few times. The same CDR3 also results from other DNA sequences found in this sample. The gene calls are TRBV18 and TRBJ2-6; a weak D match, TRBD1 (6 bases). Trimming took off 3 bases at V and 1 base at J, with 13 bases between the two ends. Germline V gene lookup returns CDR1 KGHSH and CDR2 LQKENI. The CDR3 runs to 17 residues. The DNA of the CDR3 is TGTGCCAGCTCACCGGAGACAGGCGGTTCTGGGGCCAACGTCCTGACTTTC. It encodes CASSPETGGSGANVLTF.

This clone was detected only once. The gene calls are TRBV28 and TRBJ1-2; perhaps TRBD1 as D (6 bases). The CDR3 is made up of 17 amino acids. Germline V gene data show CDR1 as MDHEN and CDR2 as SYDVKM. Trimming left V 1 base short and J 10 bases short, with 25 bases between. CDR3 in amino acids: CASSLSSASGTISPYTF. The CDR3, as DNA: TGTGCCAGCAGTTTATCGTCCGCTTCCGGGACAATAAGCCCCTACACCTTC.

A single count supports this clone. The chain recombines TRBV12-3 or TRBV12-4 with TRBJ2-3; the D gene is possibly TRBD2 (6 bases). V lost 5 bases, J lost 7 bases, and 10 bases lay in between. CDR3 length equals 12 residues. CDR3 bases: TGTGCCAGCAGTCCTGGGACTTATACGCAGTATTTT. Translated: CASSPGTYTQYF.

The chain couples TRBV2 to TRBJ2-2; D is undetermined. Germline-derived CDR1 and CDR2 are SNHLY and FYNNEI. CDR3 length: 15 residues. Trimming removed 5 bases from V and 4 bases from J, with 14 bases in between. CDR3 sequence (DNA): TGTGCCAGCAGTCCCATAGTCCGTGGCACCGGGGAGCTGTTTTTT. Translating it yields CASSPIVRGTGELFF.

This clone was picked up one time. The chain joins TRBV7-7 to TRBJ2-7, with 9 positions matching TRBD1. CDR1 is SSHAT and CDR2 is FNYEAQ in the germline V gene (reference sequence). The CDR3 sequence is 15 residues long. V dropped 1 base and J dropped 4; count of bases not matched to a gene: 5. Here the CDR3 DNA reads TGTGCCAGCAGCTTAGGTACAGGGGGCGGATACGAGCAGTACTTC. This gives the protein CASSLGTGGGYEQYF.

V and J are TRBV3-1 (or the pseudogene TRBV3-2) and TRBJ2-1; 12 positions agree with TRBD2. The CDR3 is 16 residues long. The V gene end was trimmed by 1 base and the J gene end by 9 bases; junction bases not matched to a gene: 7. Germline loops: CDR1 LGHDT, CDR2 YNNKEL (reference sequence). DNA for the CDR3: TGTGCCAGCAGCCAAGGACTAGCGGGAGTTAAACGTGAGCAGTTCTTC. Translated, it gives CASSQGLAGVKREQFF.

The table lists this clone with a count of one. The genes are TRBV5-1 and TRBJ2-5, with a weak D call TRBD1 (6 bases). The germline CDR1 and CDR2 sequences are SGHRS and YFSETQ. The CDR3 contains 16 residues. Trimming stripped 4 bases from V and 4 bases from J, with 20 bases between. The CDR3 nucleotides read TGCGCCAGCAGCAACCAACAGGGTAGGGTTGGAGAGACCCAGTACTTC. Translated, it gives CASSNQQGRVGETQYF.

The chain combines TRBV5-5 with TRBJ2-7; 8 bases map to TRBD1. This CDR3 contains 15 residues. V shed 4 bases, J shed 2 bases, and the junction held 8 bases outside the gene matches. The germline V gene encodes CDR1 SGHKS and CDR2 YYEKEE (reference sequence). The CDR3 sequence: CASSITTGVAYEQYF. CDR3 DNA sequence: TGTGCCAGCAGCATAACGACAGGGGTGGCCTACGAGCAGTACTTC.

This chain links TRBV5-4 with TRBJ1-2, with D hard to call. V lost 0 bases and J lost 7, with 10 bases in between. Germline lookup yields CDR1 SGHNT and CDR2 YYREEE (reference sequence). This CDR3 comprises 13 residues. The CDR3 here is CASSLDVWSGYTF. CDR3 DNA: TGTGCCAGCAGCTTGGATGTGTGGAGTGGCTACACCTTC.

This rearrangement joins TRBV10-3 to TRBJ2-3; TRBD2 matches 8 bases. The CDR3 length is 14 residues. J was trimmed by 2 bases and V by 6 bases; bases with no gene match: 4. CDR1 and CDR2 from the germline V gene are ENHRY and SYGVKD. In DNA, the CDR3 is TGTGCCATCAGCACGGGAGGGCCCACAGATACGCAGTATTTT. Amino acid sequence: CAISTGGPTDTQYF.

The chain has TRBV5-1 and TRBJ2-7; the D gene is possibly TRBD2 (5 bases). V shed 2 bases and J shed 4 bases, with 7 bases lying between them. Germline CDR1 reads SGHRS; CDR2 reads YFSETQ. The CDR3 totals 12 residues. As DNA, the CDR3 is TGCGCCAGCAGCTTTTCGGGGTACGAGCAGTACTTC. Translating it yields CASSFSGYEQYF.

The chain carries TRBV20-1 and TRBJ1-5; 8 nucleotides align to TRBD1. The CDR3 sequence is 14 residues long. Germline V gene data show CDR1 as DFQATT and CDR2 as SNEGSKA (reference sequence). V dropped 3 bases and J dropped 3; count of bases not matched to a gene: 4. In DNA, the CDR3 is TGCAGTGCTAGTGGGGACAGGCTCAATCAGCCCCAGCATTTT. Protein: CSASGDRLNQPQHF.

The chain couples TRBV7-9 to TRBJ1-5; maybe TRBD1 (5 bases). Trimming cost V 2 bases and J 2 bases, with 16 bases left between them. CDR3 length: 17 residues. The germline CDR1 and CDR2 sequences are SEHNR and FQNEAQ (reference sequence). In DNA form, the CDR3 reads TGTGCCAGCAGCTTAAGGCCCCACGGGGGGGGCAATCAGCCCCAGCATTTT. Encoded protein: CASSLRPHGGGNQPQHF.

The chain joins TRBV19 to TRBJ1-5, with 8 bases lining up with TRBD1. The CDR3 extends over 18 amino acids. Germline CDR1 is LNHDA and CDR2 is SQIVND (reference sequence). The V and J ends lost 4 bases and 0 bases, in that order; junction bases with no gene match: 11. CDR3 protein: CASSNRDRQFYSNQPQHF. CDR3 DNA: TGTGCCAGTAGTAACCGGGACAGGCAATTTTATAGCAATCAGCCCCAGCATTTT.

V gene TRBV12-2 combines with J gene TRBJ1-4; the table's D call TRBD1 went unverified against the DNA. TRBV12-2 is labeled a pseudogene. This CDR3 spans 19 amino acids. The CDR3 coding sequence is TGTGCAAGTCGCTTAGCTATCCGGGACAGAGCTGCAACTAATGAAAAACTGTTTTTT. It encodes CASRLAIRDRAATNEKLFF.

This chain joins TRBV27 and TRBJ2-2, with D possibly TRBD1 on 5 matching bases. CDR3 length: 14 amino acids. Trimming removed 3 bases from V and 8 bases from J, with 13 bases in between. Germline CDR1 MNHEY, CDR2 SMNVEV (reference sequence). The CDR3 loop reads CASSFHIGEGELFF. DNA for the CDR3: TGTGCCAGCAGTTTCCACATAGGGGAAGGGGAGCTGTTTTTT.

The table lists this clone with a count of one. The chain's CDR3 is CASSGEYQGSEQYF. CDR3 sequence (DNA): TGTGCCAGCAGCGGGGAATACCAGGGCTCCGAGCAGTACTTC. V usage is TRBV4-2 and J usage is TRBJ2-7; D might be TRBD1 (5 bases). The CDR3 loop spans 14 amino acids. The ends were cut back, 5 bases at V and 6 bases at J, with 17 bases in the middle. Germline values: CDR1 LGHNA, CDR2 YNFKEQ.